Listed below are T cell receptor beta chains from one sample, sequenced in a study of CD8 T cells in ankylosing spondylitis. TCRdb redid the calling of the 5' RACE reads with MiXCR, one entry per CDR3 protein. Of about 130,000 distinct CDR3 sequences listed, roughly 7.3% are singletons. Sequenced input: blood, either unsorted or a sorted T cell fraction (not recorded which). The receptors shown here come from a male donor with ankylosing spondylitis or in good health (not recorded which). CDR3s include the opening cysteine and the closing phenylalanine or tryptophan. The D gene is left open where the match is weak. Clone sizes are given selectively: once, few, many, or a class where the clone is expanded.

v_call: TRBV5-6; d_call: -; j_call: TRBJ2-1; clone_size: many; cdr3_nt: TGTGCCAGCAGCTTGGAGCACCCCTCCTACAATGAGCAGTTCTTC; cdr3_aa: CASSLEHPSYNEQFF
v_call: TRBV2; d_call: -; j_call: TRBJ2-2; clone_size: once; cdr3_nt: TGTGCCAGCAACCGGGACGCGGGCGGGGAGCTGTTTTTT; cdr3_aa: CASNRDAGGELFF
v_call: TRBV7-2; d_call: -; j_call: TRBJ2-7; clone_size: many; cdr3_nt: TGTGCCAGCAGCTTATCGGTGCCGATGACCTCCTACGAGCAGTACTTC; cdr3_aa: CASSLSVPMTSYEQYF
v_call: TRBV5-1; d_call: -; j_call: TRBJ2-1; clone_size: many; cdr3_nt: TGCGCCAGCAAGTGGTTCCATGAGCAGTTCTTC; cdr3_aa: CASKWFHEQFF
v_call: TRBV20-1; d_call: TRBD1; j_call: TRBJ1-2; clone_size: many; cdr3_nt: TGCAGTGCTGCCCCGGACAGGGGGGAATATGGCTACACCTTC; cdr3_aa: CSAAPDRGEYGYTF
v_call: TRBV25-1; d_call: TRBD1; j_call: TRBJ1-5; clone_size: -; cdr3_nt: TGTGCCAGGGGCCCCGGACAGGAAATAAATCAGCCCCAGCATTTT; cdr3_aa: CARGPGQEINQPQHF
v_call: TRBV6-1; d_call: -; j_call: TRBJ2-7; clone_size: many; cdr3_nt: TGTGCCATCGCAGCCGGGGGCGGTTACGAGCAGTACTTC; cdr3_aa: CAIAAGGGYEQYF
v_call: TRBV29-1; d_call: TRBD1; j_call: TRBJ2-2; clone_size: many; cdr3_nt: TGCAGCGCTCAGGACAGGCCCACCGGGGAGCTGTTTTTT; cdr3_aa: CSAQDRPTGELFF
v_call: TRBV19; d_call: -; j_call: TRBJ2-4; clone_size: -; cdr3_nt: TGTGCCAGTAGTATAGATCCGTCTGGCGATGGGAGGACCAAAAACATTCAGTACTTC; cdr3_aa: CASSIDPSGDGRTKNIQYF
v_call: TRBV29-1; d_call: -; j_call: TRBJ2-2; clone_size: many; cdr3_nt: TGCAGCGTTGTCAGGGACACCGGGGAGCTGTTTTTT; cdr3_aa: CSVVRDTGELFF
v_call: TRBV20-1; d_call: -; j_call: TRBJ2-5; clone_size: many; cdr3_nt: TGCAGTGCTAGTTGGAGGGGGACGGAGACCCAGTACTTC; cdr3_aa: CSASWRGTETQYF
v_call: TRBV20-1; d_call: TRBD1; j_call: TRBJ1-1; clone_size: many; cdr3_nt: TGCAGTGCCGACCTGACAGGGGGGAACACTGAAGCTTTCTTT; cdr3_aa: CSADLTGGNTEAFF
v_call: TRBV6-5; d_call: -; j_call: TRBJ2-2; clone_size: many; cdr3_nt: TGTGCCAGCAGTTACGTAGGGCAGGTCGTTACCGGGGAGCTGTTTTTT; cdr3_aa: CASSYVGQVVTGELFF
v_call: TRBV4-1; d_call: -; j_call: TRBJ1-5; clone_size: many; cdr3_nt: TGCGCCAGCAGCCAGTTCGCGCGCCAGCCCCAGCATTTT; cdr3_aa: CASSQFARQPQHF
v_call: TRBV24-1; d_call: -; j_call: TRBJ1-2; clone_size: many; cdr3_nt: TGTGCCACCAGTGATGAGACAGCTAACTATGGCTACACCTTC; cdr3_aa: CATSDETANYGYTF
v_call: TRBV6-5; d_call: -; j_call: TRBJ2-7; clone_size: many; cdr3_nt: TGTGCCAGCAGTTACTCGGGGGGATCGATCTACGAGCAGTACTTC; cdr3_aa: CASSYSGGSIYEQYF
v_call: TRBV20-1; d_call: -; j_call: TRBJ2-2; clone_size: many; cdr3_nt: TGCAGTGCTACGGACACCGGGGAGCTGTTTTTT; cdr3_aa: CSATDTGELFF
v_call: TRBV5-1; d_call: -; j_call: TRBJ2-4; clone_size: many; cdr3_nt: TGCGCCAGCAGCTTCTCCACTAAAAACATTCAGTACTTC; cdr3_aa: CASSFSTKNIQYF
v_call: TRBV20-1; d_call: TRBD2; j_call: TRBJ2-7; clone_size: many; cdr3_nt: TGCAGTGCTGGCCTAGCGGGGAGCTCCTACGAGCAGTACTTC; cdr3_aa: CSAGLAGSSYEQYF
v_call: TRBV7-8; d_call: -; j_call: TRBJ2-1; clone_size: many; cdr3_nt: TGTGCCAGCAGCTTCGGCACAGGAGCCTACAATGAGCAGTTCTTC; cdr3_aa: CASSFGTGAYNEQFF
v_call: TRBV3-1; d_call: TRBD1; j_call: TRBJ2-6; clone_size: -; cdr3_nt: TGTGCCAGCTGCCACGGGACAGGGGGCGCTGGGGCCAACGTCCTGACTTTC; cdr3_aa: CASCHGTGGAGANVLTF
v_call: TRBV12-3/TRBV12-4; d_call: -; j_call: TRBJ2-1; clone_size: many; cdr3_nt: TGTGCCAGCAGGGAACCGGGACAAGAATATTACAATGAGCAGTTCTTC; cdr3_aa: CASREPGQEYYNEQFF
v_call: TRBV5-1; d_call: -; j_call: TRBJ2-1; clone_size: few; cdr3_nt: TGCGCCAGCAGCCCCCGATCTGACAGCCTCTCCTACAATGAGCAGTTCTTC; cdr3_aa: CASSPRSDSLSYNEQFF
v_call: TRBV29-1; d_call: -; j_call: TRBJ2-1; clone_size: many; cdr3_nt: TGCAGCGTTGGGAGATACAATGAGCAGTTCTTC; cdr3_aa: CSVGRYNEQFF
v_call: TRBV28; d_call: -; j_call: TRBJ2-1; clone_size: -; cdr3_nt: TGTGCCAGCAGTCTAGGCGGAGCCAAATGGGGGAATGAGCAGTTCTTC; cdr3_aa: CASSLGGAKWGNEQFF
v_call: TRBV7-9; d_call: -; j_call: TRBJ2-7; clone_size: -; cdr3_nt: TGTGCCAGCAGACCACCGGGGTACGAGCAGTACTTC; cdr3_aa: CASRPPGYEQYF
v_call: TRBV11-2; d_call: -; j_call: TRBJ2-1; clone_size: few; cdr3_nt: TGTGCCAGCAGCCGCTCGCTGAGCTCCTACAATGAGCAGTTCTTC; cdr3_aa: CASSRSLSSYNEQFF
v_call: TRBV24-1; d_call: -; j_call: TRBJ1-1; clone_size: many; cdr3_nt: TGTGCCACCAGTGAACGGTTTGGCACTGAAGCTTTCTTT; cdr3_aa: CATSERFGTEAFF
v_call: TRBV9; d_call: TRBD2; j_call: TRBJ2-7; clone_size: many; cdr3_nt: TGTGCCAGCAGCGCCCGGGGACTAGCGGATTACGAGCAGTACTTC; cdr3_aa: CASSARGLADYEQYF
v_call: TRBV20-1; d_call: TRBD1; j_call: TRBJ1-1; clone_size: many; cdr3_nt: TGCAGTGCTAGAGAACGACAGGGCTCCACTGAAGCTTTCTTT; cdr3_aa: CSARERQGSTEAFF
v_call: TRBV6-5; d_call: TRBD2; j_call: TRBJ2-1; clone_size: -; cdr3_nt: TGTGCCAGCAGTTACAGGGCTAGCGGGAGGAGATTTGAGCAGTTCTTC; cdr3_aa: CASSYRASGRRFEQFF
v_call: TRBV5-1; d_call: TRBD2; j_call: TRBJ2-3; clone_size: many; cdr3_nt: TGCGCCAGCAGCTCTGGGACTAGCGGGAGAACAGATACGCAGTATTTT; cdr3_aa: CASSSGTSGRTDTQYF
v_call: TRBV5-1; d_call: -; j_call: TRBJ2-7; clone_size: many; cdr3_nt: TGCGCCAGCAGCCCGGCCTCTGACAGACCCTACGAGCAGTACTTC; cdr3_aa: CASSPASDRPYEQYF
v_call: TRBV12-3/TRBV12-4; d_call: TRBD1; j_call: TRBJ2-5; clone_size: many; cdr3_nt: TGTGCCAGCAGCGGATCCGGGACAGGGTTAGAGACCCAGTACTTC; cdr3_aa: CASSGSGTGLETQYF
v_call: TRBV20-1; d_call: -; j_call: TRBJ2-4; clone_size: many; cdr3_nt: TGCAGTGCTAGTAGCGCGGGATGGGTGGACATTCAGTACTTC; cdr3_aa: CSASSAGWVDIQYF
v_call: TRBV20-1; d_call: -; j_call: TRBJ1-5; clone_size: many; cdr3_nt: TGCAGTGCTAGGGTCGTCGGGAATCAGCCCCAGCATTTT; cdr3_aa: CSARVVGNQPQHF
v_call: TRBV20-1; d_call: -; j_call: TRBJ1-4; clone_size: many; cdr3_nt: TGCAGTGCTAAAGAGGGGGCAACTAATGAAAAACTGTTTTTT; cdr3_aa: CSAKEGATNEKLFF
v_call: TRBV3-1; d_call: TRBD1; j_call: TRBJ2-2; clone_size: many; cdr3_nt: TGTGCCAGCAATACCGGGACAGCCCGTGGGCGGCGTGACACCGGGGAGCTGTTTTTT; cdr3_aa: CASNTGTARGRRDTGELFF
v_call: TRBV9; d_call: -; j_call: TRBJ2-2; clone_size: many; cdr3_nt: TGTGCCAGCAGCGTAGCTACACTCGGTCCCAAGGCTAGCCAAGCCGGGGAGCTGTTTTTT; cdr3_aa: CASSVATLGPKASQAGELFF
v_call: TRBV5-5; d_call: TRBD1; j_call: TRBJ1-5; clone_size: many; cdr3_nt: TGTGCCAGCAGCTTGGAGGGGACAGCTAGCAATCAGCCCCAGCATTTT; cdr3_aa: CASSLEGTASNQPQHF
v_call: TRBV12-3/TRBV12-4; d_call: -; j_call: TRBJ2-3; clone_size: many; cdr3_nt: TGTGCCAGCAGTTTGGCTTCGGGGCTTCACACAGATACGCAGTATTTT; cdr3_aa: CASSLASGLHTDTQYF
v_call: TRBV9; d_call: -; j_call: TRBJ2-5; clone_size: many; cdr3_nt: TGTGCCAGCAGCTCAAGAGGGGGGAAAGAGACCCAGTACTTC; cdr3_aa: CASSSRGGKETQYF
v_call: TRBV10-3; d_call: TRBD2; j_call: TRBJ2-1; clone_size: many; cdr3_nt: TGTGCCATCAGTGAGTTGGCGGGAGGTTACAATGAGCAGTTCTTC; cdr3_aa: CAISELAGGYNEQFF
v_call: TRBV5-5; d_call: -; j_call: TRBJ2-2; clone_size: many; cdr3_nt: TGTGCCAGCAGCTTGGCGATCGGAGGCACCGGGGAGCTGTTTTTT; cdr3_aa: CASSLAIGGTGELFF
v_call: TRBV20-1; d_call: -; j_call: TRBJ1-5; clone_size: -; cdr3_nt: TGCAGTGCTAGGGATGAACAGGGTATAGGGGGGCAGCCCCAGCATTTT; cdr3_aa: CSARDEQGIGGQPQHF
v_call: TRBV28; d_call: -; j_call: TRBJ1-5; clone_size: many; cdr3_nt: TGTGCCAGCAGTCGCACAGGGATGGATCAGCCCCAGCATTTT; cdr3_aa: CASSRTGMDQPQHF
v_call: TRBV12-3/TRBV12-4; d_call: TRBD2; j_call: TRBJ2-7; clone_size: many; cdr3_nt: TGTGCCAGCAGCCGGGAGGCCTACGAGCAGTACTTC; cdr3_aa: CASSREAYEQYF
v_call: TRBV5-1; d_call: -; j_call: TRBJ1-1; clone_size: many; cdr3_nt: TGCGCCAGCAGCTTGGAGTCAGGGGTGATGAACACTGAAGCTTTCTTT; cdr3_aa: CASSLESGVMNTEAFF
v_call: TRBV9; d_call: -; j_call: TRBJ2-5; clone_size: many; cdr3_nt: TGTGCCAGCAGCGTAGTAGGGACCACACAAGAGACCCAGTACTTC; cdr3_aa: CASSVVGTTQETQYF
v_call: TRBV4-3; d_call: -; j_call: TRBJ2-2; clone_size: few; cdr3_nt: TGCGCCAGCAGCCAAGAAGAGACCGGGGAGCTGTTTTTT; cdr3_aa: CASSQEETGELFF
v_call: TRBV5-1; d_call: TRBD1; j_call: TRBJ2-5; clone_size: many; cdr3_nt: TGCGCCAGCAGATACGGACAGGGGGGTAGAGAGACCCAGTACTTC; cdr3_aa: CASRYGQGGRETQYF